This entry lists 6 T cell receptor beta chains sequenced from one sample in a study of post-analysis software for immune sequencing data. Study-wide results and caveats: Patients carried a handful of TRBV segments more frequently than controls did, and TRBV5-6, TRBV5-1 and TRBV20-1 were among them.

These receptors' antigens are unknown. Each TCR beta cDNA library carried unique molecular identifiers. TCRdb re-called the PCR reads with MiXCR, one entry per CDR3 protein. The top ten hold around 6.1% of the sample, which has around 500,000 distinct CDR3 sequences, under 40% seen once. The sample was blood. Every receptor here comes from a girl aged 2 to 17 with multiple sclerosis.

This chain uses TRBV5-1 with TRBJ1-1; the D gene is possibly TRBD1 (6 bases). The germline V gene has CDR1 SGHRS and CDR2 YFSETQ. The V end was cut by 1 base, the J end by 11 bases, with 15 bases between. The CDR3 has 13 residues. The CDR3 sequence is CASSLWQGSMAFF. CDR3 DNA: TGCGCCAGCAGCTTGTGGCAGGGGAGTATGGCTTTCTTT. The variable domain in full, with the rest retrieved from reference TRBV5-1 and TRBJ1-1, is KAGVTQTPRYLIKTRGQQVTLSCSPISGHRSVSWYQQTPGQGLQFLFEYFSETQRNKGNFPGRFSGRQFSNSRSEMNVSTLELGDSALYLCASSLWQGSMAFFGQGTRLTVV.

Only a few counts were recorded for this clonotype. The V gene is TRBV10-3, the J gene TRBJ1-2; 9 bases are shared with TRBD1. Looked up from germline, CDR1 is ENHRY and CDR2 is SYGVKD. The V and J ends lost 2 bases and 4 bases, in that order; junction bases with no gene match: 5. The CDR3 is made up of 15 amino acids. The CDR3 bases are TGTGCCATCAGTGAGGCGACAGGGGGGTCCTATGGCTACACCTTC. As protein: CAISEATGGSYGYTF.

V usage is TRBV7-2 and J usage is TRBJ2-3, with D hard to call. This CDR3 is built from 13 residues. Germline V gives CDR1 SGHTA, CDR2 FQGNSA. The ends were cut back, 8 bases at V and 1 base at J, with 10 bases in the middle. The CDR3 region is CASGGDRTDTQYF. Written as DNA, the CDR3 is TGTGCCAGCGGCGGCGATCGCACAGATACGCAGTATTTT.

CDR3 region: CATSRDRDRGGYTQYF. CDR3 in DNA: TGTGCCACCAGCAGAGATAGGGACCGTGGTGGATATACGCAGTATTTT. The rearrangement uses TRBV15 and TRBJ2-3, with D possibly called TRBD1 or TRBD2 (5 bases each). Trimming took 0 bases from V and 7 from J, leaving 17 bases between them. The CDR3 runs to 16 residues. Germline V gene lookup returns CDR1 LNHNV and CDR2 YYDKDF (reference sequence).

Only a few counts were recorded for this clonotype. The V call is TRBV24-1, the J call TRBJ1-1; no firm D call. Deletions cut 5 bases from V and 5 bases from J, with 11 bases between. In germline, CDR1 is KGHDR, CDR2 SFDVKD. The CDR3 length is 13 residues. DNA of the CDR3: TGTGCCACCAGTGGCTCGCCGAGTACTGAAGCTTTCTTT. Residues: CATSGSPSTEAFF.

This clonotype was counted between two and nine times. The J gene is TRBJ2-2, the V gene TRBV2; D call uncertain. Germline lookup yields CDR1 SNHLY and CDR2 FYNNEI. V lost 2 bases, J lost 1 base, and 5 bases lay in between. This CDR3 has 14 amino acids. CDR3 bases: TGTGCCAGCAGTGAACAACAGAACACCGGGGAGCTGTTTTTT. It specifies CASSEQQNTGELFF.